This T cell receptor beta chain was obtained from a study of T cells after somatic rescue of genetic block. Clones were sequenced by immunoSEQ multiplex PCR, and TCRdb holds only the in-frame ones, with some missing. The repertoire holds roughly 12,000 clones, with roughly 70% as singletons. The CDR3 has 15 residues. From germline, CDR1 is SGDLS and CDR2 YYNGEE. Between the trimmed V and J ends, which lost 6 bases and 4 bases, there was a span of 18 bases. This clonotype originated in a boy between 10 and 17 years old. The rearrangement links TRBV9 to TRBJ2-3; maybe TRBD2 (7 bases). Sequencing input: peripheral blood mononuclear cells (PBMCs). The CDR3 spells CASNQRGGPSDTQYF. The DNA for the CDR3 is TGTGCCAGCAACCAGAGGGGGGGCCCTTCAGATACGCAGTATTTT.